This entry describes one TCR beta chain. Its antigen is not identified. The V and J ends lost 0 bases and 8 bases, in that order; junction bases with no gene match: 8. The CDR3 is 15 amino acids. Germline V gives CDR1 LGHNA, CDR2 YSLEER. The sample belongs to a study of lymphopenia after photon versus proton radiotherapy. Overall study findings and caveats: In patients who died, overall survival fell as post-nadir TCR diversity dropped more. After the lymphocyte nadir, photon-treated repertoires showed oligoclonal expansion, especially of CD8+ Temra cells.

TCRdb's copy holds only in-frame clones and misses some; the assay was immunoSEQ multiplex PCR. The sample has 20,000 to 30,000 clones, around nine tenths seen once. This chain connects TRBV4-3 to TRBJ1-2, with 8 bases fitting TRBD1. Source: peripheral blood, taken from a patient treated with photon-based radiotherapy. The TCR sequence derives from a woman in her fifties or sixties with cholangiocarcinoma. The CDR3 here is CASSQEPTGARGYTF. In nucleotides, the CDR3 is TGCGCCAGCAGCCAAGAACCGACAGGGGCTCGCGGCTACACCTTC.